This T cell receptor beta chain derives from a study of naive and memory T cell subsets. This clonotype was seen a handful of times. The CDR3 has 14 amino acids. V was clipped by 3 bases and J by 1 base, with 9 bases between them. Germline CDR1 reads MDHEN; CDR2 reads SYDVKM. A UMI-containing oligonucleotide was joined by 3' ligation to the TCR cDNA template. The SP2 primer and nested alpha and beta constant region primers amplified ligated cDNA in four rounds. TCRdb independently ran MiXCR on the 5' RACE reads; one entry per CDR3 protein. In the table there are 58,000 or so distinct CDR3 sequences, 6.5% to 8.5% of which are singletons.

The chain has TRBV28 and TRBJ1-1; a possible D gene is TRBD1 (5 bases). This TCR derives from a female donor in good health. The CDR3 region is CASSFDSRNTEAFF. CDR3 coding DNA: TGTGCCAGCAGTTTCGACAGCAGGAACACTGAAGCTTTCTTT. The full variable domain, in which reference TRBV28 and TRBJ1-1 provide the parts outside the CDR3, is DVKVTQSSRYLVKRTGEKVFLECVQDMDHENMFWYRQDPGLGLRLIYFSYDVKMKEKGDIPEGYSVSREKKERFSLILESASTNQTSMYLCASSFDSRNTEAFFGQGTRLTVV.